Shown below are 2 T cell receptor beta chains from a single sample sequenced in a study of T cells in Graves' hyperthyroidism and ophthalmopathy. Amplified TCR beta CDR3 regions derived from RNA transcripts. Primed by the HTBI set, a first-round RT-PCR was run on the TCR CDR3. MiXCR, run by TCRdb on the multiplex PCR reads, gives a single entry per CDR3 protein. The data contain around 700,000 distinct CDR3 sequences, approximately 18% of them singletons. Sequenced: blood. The receptor set was obtained from a woman aged 50 to 60 with Graves' hyperthyroidism that later progressed to Graves' ophthalmopathy.

Comments on this clonotype: One junction end disagrees with the germline gene, perhaps due to a read error. The CDR3 loop is CASTLKTGLYNSPPHF. Here the CDR3 DNA reads TGTGCCAGCACCTTAAAGACAGGACTTTATAATTCACCCCCCCACTTT. The chain carries TRBV2 and TRBJ1-6, with TRBD1 as a possible D gene (6 bases). Per the germline V gene, CDR1 is SNHLY and CDR2 is FYNNEI. The CDR3 is made up of 16 amino acids.

This clonotype was seen many times. The V gene is TRBV7-2, the J gene TRBJ2-5; 11 bases line up with TRBD2. CDR1 SGHTA and CDR2 FQGNSA come from the germline V gene. CDR3 length equals 19 residues. V lost 7 bases and J lost 5; bases outside the gene matches: 21. The CDR3 DNA sequence: TGTGCCAGCACTCCCGGGAGGCTAGCGGGAGGAATCGGCAGGGAGACCCAGTACTTC. Protein: CASTPGRLAGGIGRETQYF.